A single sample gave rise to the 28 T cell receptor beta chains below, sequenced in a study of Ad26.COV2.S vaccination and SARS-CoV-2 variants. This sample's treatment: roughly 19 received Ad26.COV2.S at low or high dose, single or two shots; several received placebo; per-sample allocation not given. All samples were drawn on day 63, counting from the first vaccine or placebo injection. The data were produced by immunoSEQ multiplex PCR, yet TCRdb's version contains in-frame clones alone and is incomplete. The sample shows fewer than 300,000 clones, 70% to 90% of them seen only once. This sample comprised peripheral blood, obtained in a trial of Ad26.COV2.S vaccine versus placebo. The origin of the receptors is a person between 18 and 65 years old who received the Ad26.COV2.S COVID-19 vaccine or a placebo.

Here the CDR3 DNA reads TGTGCCAGCTCTTTGGGACAGATAATGAACACTGAAGCTTTCTTT. It yields the protein CASSLGQIMNTEAFF. The chain is built from TRBV18 and TRBJ1-1; 7 nucleotides match TRBD1. Germline V CDR1 and CDR2: KGHSH, LQKENI. With 6 bases clipped from V and 0 bases from J, the junction kept 7 bases outside the gene matches. This CDR3 has 15 residues.

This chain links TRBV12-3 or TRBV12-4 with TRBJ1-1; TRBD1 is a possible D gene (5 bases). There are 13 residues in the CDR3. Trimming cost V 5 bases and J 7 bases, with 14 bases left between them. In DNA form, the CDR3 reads TGTGCCAGCAGTACCCGACAGCATTATGAAGCTTTCTTT. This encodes CASSTRQHYEAFF.

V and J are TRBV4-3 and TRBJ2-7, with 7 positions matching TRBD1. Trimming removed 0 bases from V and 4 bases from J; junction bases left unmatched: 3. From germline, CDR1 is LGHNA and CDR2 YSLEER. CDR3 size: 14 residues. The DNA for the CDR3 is TGCGCCAGCAGCCAAGATCCGGACAGGTACGAGCAGTACTTC. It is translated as CASSQDPDRYEQYF.

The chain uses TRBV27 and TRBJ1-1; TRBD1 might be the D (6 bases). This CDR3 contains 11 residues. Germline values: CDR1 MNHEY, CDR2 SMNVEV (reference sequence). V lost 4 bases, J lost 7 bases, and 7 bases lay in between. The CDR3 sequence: CASSSTGEAFF. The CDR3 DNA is TGTGCCAGCAGTTCGACAGGTGAAGCTTTCTTT.

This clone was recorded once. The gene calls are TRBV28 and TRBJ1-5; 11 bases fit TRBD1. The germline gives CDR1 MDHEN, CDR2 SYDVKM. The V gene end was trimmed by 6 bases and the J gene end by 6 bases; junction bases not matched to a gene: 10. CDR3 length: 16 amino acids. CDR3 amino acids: CASSRLDRGQGQPQHF. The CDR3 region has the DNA TGTGCCAGCAGCCGACTGGACAGGGGGCAGGGTCAGCCCCAGCATTTT.

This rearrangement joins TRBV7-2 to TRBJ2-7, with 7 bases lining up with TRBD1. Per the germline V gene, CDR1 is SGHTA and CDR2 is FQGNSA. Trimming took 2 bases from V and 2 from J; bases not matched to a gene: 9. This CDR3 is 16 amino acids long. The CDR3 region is CASSLTPLGQTYEQYF. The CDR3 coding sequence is TGTGCCAGCAGCTTAACCCCCCTGGGACAGACCTACGAGCAGTACTTC.

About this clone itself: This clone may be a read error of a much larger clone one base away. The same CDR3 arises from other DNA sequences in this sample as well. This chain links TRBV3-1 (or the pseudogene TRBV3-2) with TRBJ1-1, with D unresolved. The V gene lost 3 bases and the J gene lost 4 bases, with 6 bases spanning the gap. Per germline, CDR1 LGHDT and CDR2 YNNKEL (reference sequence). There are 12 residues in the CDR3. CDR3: CASSQGSTEAFF. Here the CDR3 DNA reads TGTGCCAGCAGCCAGGGGAGCACTGAAGCTTTCTTT.

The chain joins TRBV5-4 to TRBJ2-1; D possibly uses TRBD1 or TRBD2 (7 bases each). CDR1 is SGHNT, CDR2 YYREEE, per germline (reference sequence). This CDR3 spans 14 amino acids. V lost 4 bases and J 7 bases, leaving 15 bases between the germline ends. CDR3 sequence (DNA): TGTGCCAGCAGCAGCAGGGGGGGCGGGAATGAGCAGTTCTTC. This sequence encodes CASSSRGGGNEQFF.

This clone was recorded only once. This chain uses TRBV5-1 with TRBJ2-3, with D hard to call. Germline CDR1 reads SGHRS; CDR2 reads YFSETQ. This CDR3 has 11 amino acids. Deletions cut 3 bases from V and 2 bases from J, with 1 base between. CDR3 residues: CASSYTDTQYF. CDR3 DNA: TGCGCCAGCAGCTACACAGATACGCAGTATTTT.

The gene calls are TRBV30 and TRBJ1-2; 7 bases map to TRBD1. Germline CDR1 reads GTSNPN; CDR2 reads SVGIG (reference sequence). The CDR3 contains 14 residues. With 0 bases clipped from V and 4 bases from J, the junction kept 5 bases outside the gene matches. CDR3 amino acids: CAWSVGGQSYGYTF. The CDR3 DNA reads TGTGCCTGGAGTGTAGGGGGACAGAGCTATGGCTACACCTTC.

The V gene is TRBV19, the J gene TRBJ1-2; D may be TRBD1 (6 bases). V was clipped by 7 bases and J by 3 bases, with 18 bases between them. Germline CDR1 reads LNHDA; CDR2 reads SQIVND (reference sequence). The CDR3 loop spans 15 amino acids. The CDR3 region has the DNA TGTGCCAGTAAAATACAGGGAGCGATGGACTATGGCTACACCTTC. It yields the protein CASKIQGAMDYGYTF. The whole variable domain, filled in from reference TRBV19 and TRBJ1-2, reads DGGITQSPKYLFRKEGQNVTLSCEQNLNHDAMYWYRQDPGQGLRLIYYSQIVNDFQKGDIAEGYSVSREKKESFPLTVTSAQKNPTAFYLCASKIQGAMDYGYTFGSGTRLTVV.

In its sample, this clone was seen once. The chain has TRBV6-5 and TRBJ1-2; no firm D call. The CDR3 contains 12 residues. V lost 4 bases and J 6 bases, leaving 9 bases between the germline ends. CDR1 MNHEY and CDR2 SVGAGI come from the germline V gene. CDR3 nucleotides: TGTGCCAGCAGTTGGGGTGGGGATGGCTACACCTTC. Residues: CASSWGGDGYTF.

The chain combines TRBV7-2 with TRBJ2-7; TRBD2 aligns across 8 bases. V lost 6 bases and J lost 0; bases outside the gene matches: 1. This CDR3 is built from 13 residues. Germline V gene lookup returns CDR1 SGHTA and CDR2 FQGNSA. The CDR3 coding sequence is TGTGCCAGCAGACTAGCGGCCTCCTACGAGCAGTACTTC. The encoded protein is CASRLAASYEQYF. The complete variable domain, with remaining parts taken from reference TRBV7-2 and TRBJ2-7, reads GAGVSQSPSNKVTEKGKDVELRCDPISGHTALYWYRQSLGQGLEFLIYFQGNSAPDKSGLPSDRFSAERTGGSVSTLTIQRTQQEDSAVYLCASRLAASYEQYFGPGTRLTVT.

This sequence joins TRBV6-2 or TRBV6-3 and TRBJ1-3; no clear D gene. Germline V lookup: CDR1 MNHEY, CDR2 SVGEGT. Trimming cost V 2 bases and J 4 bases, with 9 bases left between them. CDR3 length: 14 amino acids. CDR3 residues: CASSYGVAGNTIYF. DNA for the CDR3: TGTGCCAGCAGTTACGGGGTGGCCGGAAACACCATATATTTT.

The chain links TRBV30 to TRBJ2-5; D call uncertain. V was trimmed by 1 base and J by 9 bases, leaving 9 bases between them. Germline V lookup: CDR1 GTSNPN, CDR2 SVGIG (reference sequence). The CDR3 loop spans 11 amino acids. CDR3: CAWSGKIAQYF. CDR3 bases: TGTGCCTGGAGTGGTAAGATAGCCCAGTACTTC.

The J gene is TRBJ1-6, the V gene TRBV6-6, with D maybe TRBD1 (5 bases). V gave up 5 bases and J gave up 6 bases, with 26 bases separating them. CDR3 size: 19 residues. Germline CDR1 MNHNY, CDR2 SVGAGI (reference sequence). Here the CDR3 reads CASSRIKTTGQGLNSPLHF. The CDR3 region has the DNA TGTGCCAGCAGTCGAATAAAAACGACGGGGCAGGGACTTAATTCACCCCTCCACTTT.

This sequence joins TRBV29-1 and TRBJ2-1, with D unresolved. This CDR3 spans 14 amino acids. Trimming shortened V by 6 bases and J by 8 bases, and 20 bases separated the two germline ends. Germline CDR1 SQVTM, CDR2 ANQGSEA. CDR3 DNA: TGCAGCGTGAGCGACCCTAAACTTCGGGATGAGCAGTTCTTC. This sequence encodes CSVSDPKLRDEQFF.

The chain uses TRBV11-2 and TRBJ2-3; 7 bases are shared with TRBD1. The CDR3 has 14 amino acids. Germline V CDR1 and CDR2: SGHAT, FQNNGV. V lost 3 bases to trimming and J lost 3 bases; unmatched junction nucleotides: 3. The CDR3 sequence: CASSFNRGTDTQYF. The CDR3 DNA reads TGTGCCAGCAGCTTCAACAGGGGAACAGATACGCAGTATTTT.

Written as DNA, the CDR3 is TGTGCCACCACCCACAGGGGGCGTGATGAGACCCAGTACTTC. Translation: CATTHRGRDETQYF. This chain connects TRBV15 to TRBJ2-5, with TRBD1 matching over 9 bases. CDR1 and CDR2 (germline): LNHNV, YYDKDF (reference sequence). Trimming took 7 bases from V and 5 from J; bases not matched to a gene: 8. The CDR3 sequence is 14 residues long.

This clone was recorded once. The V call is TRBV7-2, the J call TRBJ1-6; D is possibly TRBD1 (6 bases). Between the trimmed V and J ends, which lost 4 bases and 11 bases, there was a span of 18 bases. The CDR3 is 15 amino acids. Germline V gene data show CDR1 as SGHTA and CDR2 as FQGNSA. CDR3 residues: CASSSGQGRRAPLHF. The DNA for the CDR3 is TGTGCCAGCAGCTCAGGCCAGGGGAGGAGGGCACCCCTCCACTTT.

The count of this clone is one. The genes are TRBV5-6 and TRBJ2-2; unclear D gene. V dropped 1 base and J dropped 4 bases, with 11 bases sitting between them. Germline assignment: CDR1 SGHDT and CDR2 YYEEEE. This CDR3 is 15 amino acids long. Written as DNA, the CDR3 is TGTGCCAGCAGCTTGTACAGTGCTTTCACCGGGGAGCTGTTTTTT. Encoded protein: CASSLYSAFTGELFF.

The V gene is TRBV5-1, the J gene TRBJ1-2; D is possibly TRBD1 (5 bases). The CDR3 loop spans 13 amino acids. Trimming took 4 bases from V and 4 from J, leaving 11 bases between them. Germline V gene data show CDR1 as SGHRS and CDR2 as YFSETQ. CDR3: CASSTGGFYGYTF. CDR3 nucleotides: TGCGCCAGCAGCACGGGGGGTTTCTATGGCTACACCTTC.

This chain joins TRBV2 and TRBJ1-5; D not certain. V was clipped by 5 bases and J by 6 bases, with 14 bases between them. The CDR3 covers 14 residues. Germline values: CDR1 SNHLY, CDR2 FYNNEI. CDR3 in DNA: TGTGCCAGCAGTCGTTCGCAGGACGGTCAGCCCCAGCATTTT. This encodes CASSRSQDGQPQHF.

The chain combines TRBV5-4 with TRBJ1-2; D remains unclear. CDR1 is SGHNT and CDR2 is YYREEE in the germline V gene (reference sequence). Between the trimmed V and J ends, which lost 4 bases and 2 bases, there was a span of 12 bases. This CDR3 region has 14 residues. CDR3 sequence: CASSLLTDNYGYTF. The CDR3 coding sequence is TGTGCCAGCAGCCTACTTACTGACAACTATGGCTACACCTTC.

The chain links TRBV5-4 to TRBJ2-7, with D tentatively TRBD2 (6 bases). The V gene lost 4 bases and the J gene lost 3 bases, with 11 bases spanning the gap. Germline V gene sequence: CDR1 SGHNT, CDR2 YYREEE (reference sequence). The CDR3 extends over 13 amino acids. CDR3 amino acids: CASSPYGGYEQYF. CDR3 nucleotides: TGTGCCAGCAGCCCCTACGGGGGCTACGAGCAGTACTTC.

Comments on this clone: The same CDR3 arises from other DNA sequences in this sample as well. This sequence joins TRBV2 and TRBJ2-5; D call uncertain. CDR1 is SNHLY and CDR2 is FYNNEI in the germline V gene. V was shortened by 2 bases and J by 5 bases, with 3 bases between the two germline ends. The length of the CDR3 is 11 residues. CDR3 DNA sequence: TGTGCCAGCAGTGAAAGTGAGACCCAGTACTTC. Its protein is CASSESETQYF.

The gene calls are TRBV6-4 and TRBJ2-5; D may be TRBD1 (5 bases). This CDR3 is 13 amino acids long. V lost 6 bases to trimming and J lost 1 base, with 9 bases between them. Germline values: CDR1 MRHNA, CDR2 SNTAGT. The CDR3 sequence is CASSKTAQETQYF. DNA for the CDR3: TGTGCCAGCAGCAAGACAGCCCAAGAGACCCAGTACTTC.

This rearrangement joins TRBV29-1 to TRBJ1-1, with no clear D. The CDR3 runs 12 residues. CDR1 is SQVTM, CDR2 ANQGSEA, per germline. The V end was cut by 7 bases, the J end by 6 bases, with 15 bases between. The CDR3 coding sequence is TGCAGCGCTAAGCGAGGTGCGGCTGAAGCTTTCTTT. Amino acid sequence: CSAKRGAAEAFF.